There are many counts of the clone carrying this T cell receptor (beta chain). TCRdb passed the RT-PCR reads through MiXCR, listing each CDR3 protein once. The sample yields around 520,000 distinct CDR3 sequences, about 25% seen once. This CDR3 has 14 amino acids. Trimming removed 5 bases from V and 10 bases from J; junction bases left unmatched: 8. This sample was included in a study of response to subunit inactivated influenza vaccine. This sample comprised CD4+ T cells sorted from PBMCs, obtained around 5 days after vaccination. The chain uses TRBV12-3 or TRBV12-4 and TRBJ1-6, with 7 bases matching TRBD1. This TCR was sampled from a man in his fifties who received an inactivated influenza vaccine. DNA of the CDR3: TGTGCCAGCAGTCCCCGACAGGGTAGCTCACCCCTCCACTTT. The encoded protein is CASSPRQGSSPLHF.